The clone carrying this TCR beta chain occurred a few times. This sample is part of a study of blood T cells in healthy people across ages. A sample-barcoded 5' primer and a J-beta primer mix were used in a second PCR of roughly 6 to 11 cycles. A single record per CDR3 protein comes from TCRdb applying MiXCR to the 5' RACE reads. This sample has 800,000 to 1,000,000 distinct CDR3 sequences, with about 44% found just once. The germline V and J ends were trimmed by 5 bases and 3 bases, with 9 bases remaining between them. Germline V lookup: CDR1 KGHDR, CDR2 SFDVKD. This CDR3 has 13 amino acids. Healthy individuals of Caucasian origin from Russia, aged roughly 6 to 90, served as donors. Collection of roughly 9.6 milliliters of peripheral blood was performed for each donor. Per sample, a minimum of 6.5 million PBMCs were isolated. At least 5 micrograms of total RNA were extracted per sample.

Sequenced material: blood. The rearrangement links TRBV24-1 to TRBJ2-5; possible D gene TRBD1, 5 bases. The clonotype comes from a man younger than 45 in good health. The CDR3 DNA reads TGTGCCACCAGTGGTCGCAGGGAAGAGACCCAGTACTTC. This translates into CATSGRREETQYF.